Below, 10 T cell receptor beta chains from the same sample are listed, as sequenced in a study of cytomegalovirus exposure and HLA in healthy donors (dated by TCRdb to 2015 to 2018). Libraries were built with the immunoSEQ multiplex PCR assay. For the multiplex PCR, a mixture combining 60 forward primers for TCR Vbeta segments and 13 reverse primers for TCR Jbeta segments was used. TCRdb mirrors the immuneACCESS table, restricted to in-frame sequences. Some clones are absent from its copies; in checked studies, under half trace to an unresolved V gene, and the reason for the others is unknown. This sample is represented by about 180,000 clones; more than 65% of them were singletons. The ten largest account for around 0.52% of the sample. Sequencing was performed on PBMCs. These receptors all stem from a woman in her 50s in good health and CMV-seronegative.

This clone occurred a few times. The chain uses TRBV11-2 and TRBJ2-5; a possible D gene is TRBD2 (6 bases). V lost 2 bases and J 5 bases, leaving 24 bases between the germline ends. The germline V gene encodes CDR1 SGHAT and CDR2 FQNNGV. CDR3 length: 18 residues. Written as DNA, the CDR3 is TGTGCCAGCAGCTTAAGTGGCCCGGCGGTTAGCCGGGGGGAGACCCAGTACTTC. Translated: CASSLSGPAVSRGETQYF.

This sequence joins TRBV4-1 and TRBJ2-7; possibly TRBD1 for D (5 bases). The germline V and J ends were trimmed by 5 bases and 1 base, with 9 bases remaining between them. Germline loops: CDR1 MGHRA, CDR2 YSYEKL. This CDR3 comprises 13 residues. The CDR3 reads CASSLTESYEQYF. The CDR3, as DNA: TGCGCCAGCAGCTTGACAGAGTCCTACGAGCAGTACTTC.

The chain combines TRBV28 with TRBJ2-3, with 13 nucleotides matching TRBD2. The CDR3 has 17 amino acids. CDR1 is MDHEN and CDR2 is SYDVKM in the germline V gene. Trimming removed 5 bases from V and 5 bases from J; junction bases left unmatched: 10. In DNA form, the CDR3 reads TGTGCCAGCAGTACCCTACTAGCGGGGGGGCGTGGAGATACGCAGTATTTT. This sequence encodes CASSTLLAGGRGDTQYF.

This rearrangement joins TRBV28 to TRBJ2-7, with 9 bases matching TRBD1. Losses at the gene ends were 6 bases for V and 3 bases for J; bases not matched to a gene: 9. The CDR3 has 15 amino acids. Germline V gives CDR1 MDHEN, CDR2 SYDVKM. The CDR3 loop reads CASRGDRDGVYEQYF. DNA for the CDR3: TGTGCCAGCAGGGGGGACAGGGACGGGGTCTACGAGCAGTACTTC.

This chain connects TRBV18 to TRBJ2-3, with 7 nucleotides matching TRBD2. The length of the CDR3 is 16 residues. CDR1 is KGHSH, CDR2 LQKENI, per germline. V shed 3 bases, J shed 1 base, and the junction held 7 bases outside the gene matches. This chain's CDR3 is CASSPRRAGGTDTQYF. The DNA for the CDR3 is TGTGCCAGCTCACCCAGGCGCGCGGGGGGCACAGATACGCAGTATTTT.

The chain links TRBV2 to TRBJ1-5; D perhaps matches TRBD1 (5 bases). V was pared by 3 bases and J by 0 bases, with 9 bases between. CDR3 length: 15 residues. Looked up from germline, CDR1 is SNHLY and CDR2 is FYNNEI. The CDR3 loop reads CASSDRAASNQPQHF. CDR3 DNA sequence: TGTGCCAGCAGTGACAGGGCAGCTAGCAATCAGCCCCAGCATTTT.

Points on this clone: The sample has other DNA sequences that encode this CDR3 too. The chain combines TRBV28 with TRBJ2-7; D perhaps matches TRBD2 (6 bases). Trimming pared 3 bases from V and 1 base from J, leaving 7 bases between. Per the germline V gene, CDR1 is MDHEN and CDR2 is SYDVKM. This CDR3 is 13 amino acids long. CDR3 coding DNA: TGTGCCAGCAGTTTCGGGGGTTCCTACGAGCAGTACTTC. It specifies CASSFGGSYEQYF.

This chain joins TRBV7-9 and TRBJ1-4; 10 bases map to TRBD1. This CDR3 is 15 amino acids long. CDR1 is SEHNR and CDR2 is FQNEAQ in the germline V gene (reference sequence). V shed 5 bases, J shed 8 bases, and the junction held 8 bases outside the gene matches. CDR3 nucleotides: TGTGCCAGCAGCAGCAGACAGGGGGCTGAGGAAAAACTGTTTTTT. Protein: CASSSRQGAEEKLFF.

The chain carries TRBV18 and TRBJ1-3; perhaps TRBD1 as D (6 bases). CDR3 length equals 16 residues. Germline V gives CDR1 KGHSH, CDR2 LQKENI. Trimming shortened V by 3 bases and J by 0 bases, and 12 bases separated the two germline ends. The CDR3 is CASSPIGTPSGNTIYF. The CDR3 coding sequence is TGTGCCAGCTCACCGATTGGGACACCCTCTGGAAACACCATATATTTT.

This chain links TRBV11-2 with TRBJ2-1; 15 bases fit TRBD2. V was pared by 4 bases and J by 4 bases, with 8 bases of the junction left unmatched. CDR3 length: 18 residues. Germline CDR1 and CDR2: SGHAT and FQNNGV. The CDR3 sequence: CASSSFGLAGGGYNEQFF. DNA for the CDR3: TGTGCCAGCAGCTCCTTTGGACTAGCGGGGGGGGGATACAATGAGCAGTTCTTC.